Shown below are 18 T cell receptor beta chains from a single sample sequenced in a study of preoperative IRX-2 immunotherapy in early breast cancer. Stated treatment: preoperative locoregional IRX-2 cytokine immunotherapy. Measured with immunoSEQ multiplex PCR; TCRdb has only the in-frame clones, and not every one. The table lists over 60,000 clones, roughly 95% of them singletons, with roughly 1.5% in the top ten. Sampling was done from a patient treated with IRX-2 immunotherapy. The receptor source for this set is a human donor with breast cancer.

The chain uses TRBV27 and TRBJ2-3, with 10 nucleotides matching TRBD2. Germline values: CDR1 MNHEY, CDR2 SMNVEV (reference sequence). V lost 0 bases, J lost 4 bases, and 7 bases stayed unmatched. This CDR3 has 17 amino acids. This chain's CDR3 is CASSLSVASGSADTQYF. CDR3 DNA sequence: TGTGCCAGCAGTTTATCGGTCGCTAGCGGGAGCGCAGATACGCAGTATTTT.

The V call is TRBV18, the J call TRBJ1-2, with 7 positions matching TRBD1. The CDR3 totals 14 residues. Germline assignment: CDR1 KGHSH and CDR2 LQKENI. The junction had 3 bases not matched to a gene; V was cut back by 1 base and J by 4 bases. CDR3 residues: CASSPQQGFYGYTF. CDR3 DNA: TGTGCCAGCTCACCACAACAGGGGTTCTATGGCTACACCTTC.

The rearrangement uses TRBV4-3 and TRBJ2-2; 10 positions agree with TRBD2. Germline trimming cut 4 bases from V and 3 bases from J; bases unmatched to any gene: 8. The CDR3 totals 17 residues. Germline V gene data show CDR1 as LGHNA and CDR2 as YSLEER. Here the CDR3 reads CASSRDLAGVHTGELFF. CDR3 nucleotide sequence: TGCGCCAGCAGCCGCGATCTAGCGGGAGTACACACCGGGGAGCTGTTTTTT.

This chain connects TRBV27 to TRBJ2-5, with D perhaps matching TRBD2 (6 bases). CDR1 is MNHEY, CDR2 SMNVEV, per germline (reference sequence). Trimming stripped 6 bases from V and 1 base from J, with 18 bases between. This CDR3 contains 16 residues. In DNA, the CDR3 is TGTGCCAGCAGGAGCGGGTCCGCCTTAATCCAAGAGACCCAGTACTTC. Translated, it gives CASRSGSALIQETQYF.

The V gene is TRBV11-3, the J gene TRBJ2-1, with D unclear. V was trimmed by 1 base and J by 5 bases, leaving 9 bases between them. CDR1 is SGHNT, CDR2 YENEEA, per germline. The CDR3 covers 14 residues. Written as DNA, the CDR3 is TGTGCCAGCAGCTTAGGTGGATTGGACAATGAGCAGTTCTTC. Translated, it gives CASSLGGLDNEQFF.

The chain links TRBV18 to TRBJ1-2; D perhaps matches TRBD1 (5 bases). V lost 4 bases to trimming and J lost 8 bases, with 17 bases between them. The CDR3 loop spans 14 amino acids. Germline-derived CDR1 and CDR2 are KGHSH and LQKENI. CDR3 in amino acids: CASSQTTDGNGYTF. DNA of the CDR3: TGTGCCAGCTCACAAACGACAGATGGGAACGGCTACACCTTC.

The chain uses TRBV2 and TRBJ1-2; D unclear. CDR3 length: 12 residues. The V end was cut by 6 bases, the J end by 7 bases, with 12 bases between. CDR1 and CDR2 (germline): SNHLY, FYNNEI. The CDR3 here is CASSAYKGGYTF. CDR3 nucleotides: TGTGCCAGCAGCGCCTACAAGGGTGGCTACACCTTC.

The chain is built from TRBV7-3 and TRBJ2-2, with 8 bases matching TRBD2. Trimming at V came to 3 bases and at J to 3 bases, leaving 3 bases not matched to a gene. The CDR3 has 15 amino acids. Germline CDR1 is SGHTA and CDR2 is FQGTGA. This chain's CDR3 is CASSLTSVYTGELFF. CDR3 nucleotide sequence: TGTGCCAGCAGCTTGACTAGCGTTTACACCGGGGAGCTGTTTTTT.

This chain uses TRBV30 with TRBJ2-1; 8 nucleotides agree with TRBD2. Losses at the gene ends were 2 bases for V and 4 bases for J; bases not matched to a gene: 22. Germline V gene lookup returns CDR1 GTSNPN and CDR2 SVGIG (reference sequence). The CDR3 spans 20 residues. CDR3 residues: CAWSLTGGGLLLPPYNEQFF. The CDR3 nucleotides read TGTGCCTGGAGTTTAACGGGGGGGGGCCTACTATTGCCTCCTTACAATGAGCAGTTCTTC.

The chain is built from TRBV7-8 and TRBJ2-7; D perhaps matches TRBD2 (7 bases). Germline V gene data show CDR1 as SGHVS and CDR2 as FQNEAQ. This CDR3 is built from 16 residues. Trimming left V 5 bases short and J 3 bases short, with 20 bases between. CDR3 sequence reads: CASSPPSRGGYYEQYF. CDR3 nucleotide sequence: TGTGCCAGCAGCCCCCCCTCAAGGGGGGGATACTACGAGCAGTACTTC.

J is TRBJ1-1 and V is TRBV6-1; D is ambiguous. The CDR3 totals 16 residues. CDR1 and CDR2 (germline): MNHNS, SASEGT. The ends were cut back, 3 bases at V and 3 bases at J, with 17 bases in the middle. CDR3 DNA: TGTGCCAGCAGTGAGTTCGTCTTGGGGTTGGACACTGAAGCTTTCTTT. Translated: CASSEFVLGLDTEAFF.

The V and J genes are TRBV6-1 and TRBJ1-4; tentative D call: TRBD1 (6 bases). The CDR3 consists of 14 residues. V was cut by 3 bases and J by 6 bases, with 11 bases left in between. Germline CDR1 and CDR2: MNHNS and SASEGT. CDR3 nucleotides: TGTGCCAGCAGTGACACAGGGTGGGATGAAAAACTGTTTTTT. Translation gives CASSDTGWDEKLFF.

This chain joins TRBV7-3 and TRBJ2-2, with D unclear. This CDR3 comprises 14 residues. Trimming shortened V by 0 bases and J by 5 bases, and 7 bases separated the two germline ends. Germline V gene data show CDR1 as SGHTA and CDR2 as FQGTGA. CDR3: CASSLTDRTGELFF. Written as DNA, the CDR3 is TGTGCCAGCAGCTTAACCGATCGGACCGGGGAGCTGTTTTTT.

The chain carries TRBV4-1 and TRBJ1-2, with D possibly matching TRBD1 (5 bases). This CDR3 has 15 amino acids. V lost 5 bases and J lost 7, with 20 bases in between. Germline lookup yields CDR1 MGHRA and CDR2 YSYEKL. The CDR3 DNA reads TGCGCCAGCAGCATGGGACCCCCATCCAATCCTGGCTACACCTTC. Translation: CASSMGPPSNPGYTF.

The chain couples TRBV28 to TRBJ2-7, with a possible D match to TRBD2 (7 bases). The germline V gene encodes CDR1 MDHEN and CDR2 SYDVKM. The CDR3 length is 13 residues. Trimming pared 6 bases from V and 5 bases from J, leaving 14 bases between. The chain's CDR3 is CASSRGGLHEQYF. DNA of the CDR3: TGTGCCAGCAGCCGCGGGGGCCTGCACGAGCAGTACTTC.

The chain employs TRBV20-1 and TRBJ1-1; D not certain. Per germline, CDR1 DFQATT and CDR2 SNEGSKA (reference sequence). The CDR3 contains 11 residues. V lost 6 bases, J lost 7 bases, and 12 bases lay in between. The CDR3 DNA is TGCAGTGCCCCCGGTCGGCATGAAGCTTTCTTT. The encoded protein is CSAPGRHEAFF.

The rearrangement joins TRBV15 to TRBJ2-4; no clear D. V lost 0 bases and J lost 3, with 9 bases in between. The CDR3 spans 15 residues. Germline V gene sequence: CDR1 LNHNV, CDR2 YYDKDF (reference sequence). The CDR3 DNA reads TGTGCCACCAGCAGAGACTTGTTTGGCAAAAACATTCAGTACTTC. Translated, it gives CATSRDLFGKNIQYF.

The gene calls are TRBV27 and TRBJ2-7, with D maybe TRBD1 (6 bases). The CDR3 consists of 15 residues. The V end lost 3 bases, the J end lost 2 bases, and 14 bases lay between the germline ends. The germline V gene encodes CDR1 MNHEY and CDR2 SMNVEV (reference sequence). CDR3 nucleotide sequence: TGTGCCAGCAGTTTTTCAGGGACACCCACCTACGAGCAGTACTTC. Protein product: CASSFSGTPTYEQYF.